Presented here are 20 T cell receptor beta chains from one specimen sequenced in a study of blood T cells in healthy people across ages. PCR was performed a second time for roughly 7 to 12 cycles using a sample-barcoded 5' primer and a J-beta primer mix. MiXCR, run by TCRdb on the 5' RACE reads, gives a single entry per CDR3 protein. This sample carries more than 1,000,000 distinct CDR3 sequences, almost 25% of them seen once, and the ten largest clones take about 0.8%. These data also featured in a second study, about T cells of mothers and their children.

Sample: blood. Every receptor here comes from a girl aged 2-15 years in good health.

The rearrangement links TRBV20-1 to TRBJ2-5; the D gene is possibly TRBD1 (6 bases). The CDR3 has 16 residues. V gave up 4 bases and J gave up 4 bases, with 22 bases separating them. CDR1 DFQATT and CDR2 SNEGSKA come from the germline V gene (reference sequence). CDR3 loop: CSANTGQPIQGETQYF. CDR3 nucleotide sequence: TGCAGTGCTAACACCGGACAGCCCATTCAGGGAGAGACCCAGTACTTC.

This rearrangement joins TRBV5-1 to TRBJ2-5; tentatively, D is TRBD1 (5 bases). The J call is in doubt because the DNA end fits TRBJ2-7 better. Germline CDR1 is SGHRS and CDR2 is YFSETQ. The CDR3 runs to 16 residues. CDR3 residues: CASSLGGGTFSYEQYF. The CDR3 DNA reads as TGCGCCAGCAGCTTGGGGGGCGGCACCTTCTCCTACGAGCAGTACTTC.

This clonotype has only a few counts. The rearrangement joins TRBV7-9 to TRBJ2-7; 7 positions match TRBD2. V lost 1 base and J lost 5; bases outside the gene matches: 5. The CDR3 extends over 14 amino acids. CDR1 and CDR2 from the germline V gene are SEHNR and FQNEAQ (reference sequence). In nucleotides, the CDR3 is TGTGCCAGCAGCTTAGTGGCGGGAGCCCACGAGCAGTACTTC. Its translation is CASSLVAGAHEQYF.

V usage is TRBV7-2 and J usage is TRBJ1-5, with D maybe TRBD1 (6 bases). Trimming pared 4 bases from V and 9 bases from J, leaving 19 bases between. CDR3 size: 15 residues. Looked up from germline, CDR1 is SGHTA and CDR2 is FQGNSA. CDR3 nucleotide sequence: TGTGCCAGCAGCTCGGGAGGGGGGATGTTCGGGCCCCAGCATTTT. Protein: CASSSGGGMFGPQHF.

There are a few counts of this clonotype. The chain is built from TRBV3-1 and TRBJ1-1, with 10 bases fitting TRBD1. The CDR3 is 14 amino acids. CDR1 is LGHDT, CDR2 YNNKEL, per germline (reference sequence). V trimming: 4 bases; J trimming: 10 bases; junction bases outside the gene matches: 9. The CDR3 DNA reads as TGTGCCAGCAGCCCCCGGGACAGGGGCGACGGAGCTTTCTTT. Translating it yields CASSPRDRGDGAFF.

The chain links TRBV7-9 to TRBJ1-1; no clear D. Per the germline V gene, CDR1 is SEHNR and CDR2 is FQNEAQ (reference sequence). This CDR3 contains 13 residues. Trimming took 5 bases from V and 7 from J, leaving 14 bases between them. The CDR3 loop is CASSARRLGEAFF. Written as DNA, the CDR3 is TGTGCCAGCAGCGCCCGACGGCTAGGTGAAGCTTTCTTT. Together with reference TRBV7-9 and TRBJ1-1, the CDR3 gives the full variable domain: DTGVSQNPRHKITKRGQNVTFRCDPISEHNRLYWYRQTLGQGPEFLTYFQNEAQLEKSRLLSDRFSAERPKGSFSTLEIQRTEQGDSAMYLCASSARRLGEAFFGQGTRLTVV.

The genes are TRBV28 and TRBJ2-3, with D hard to call. CDR3 size: 14 residues. CDR1 is MDHEN, CDR2 SYDVKM, per germline. Trimming took off 7 bases at V and 2 bases at J, with 13 bases between the two ends. CDR3 loop: CASTGSPTTDTQYF. The CDR3 nucleotides are TGTGCCAGCACGGGCAGCCCTACCACAGATACGCAGTATTTT.

This clonotype was recorded only once. V usage is TRBV19 and J usage is TRBJ1-1; D ambiguous. Trimming removed 4 bases at V and 10 bases at J, with 22 bases between. The CDR3 is 15 residues long. CDR1 is LNHDA and CDR2 is SQIVND in the germline V gene (reference sequence). The CDR3 sequence: CASSTPSVFTSGAFF. CDR3 DNA: TGTGCCAGTAGTACCCCATCGGTTTTTACTTCGGGAGCTTTCTTT.

This clonotype was detected a few times. The chain recombines TRBV12-5 with TRBJ2-5, with a weak D call TRBD2 (7 bases). The J call may not be correct, given that the DNA end is closer to TRBJ2-1. Germline CDR1 and CDR2: LGHNT and FRNRAP. The CDR3 is 15 amino acids. The CDR3 spells CASGLMGGLVDEQFF. The CDR3 nucleotides read TGTGCTAGTGGTTTAATGGGGGGGCTGGTTGATGAGCAGTTCTTC.

This clonotype was counted only a few times. The chain links TRBV2 to TRBJ2-1, with 11 bases matching TRBD1. The germline V gene encodes CDR1 SNHLY and CDR2 FYNNEI. The trim removed 8 bases at V and 10 bases at J, leaving 10 bases unmatched. The CDR3 totals 14 residues. In DNA form, the CDR3 reads TGTGCCAGCCGGGACAGGGGGGGGTCTTGGGAGCAGTTCTTC. This encodes CASRDRGGSWEQFF.

The rearrangement links TRBV12-3 or TRBV12-4 to TRBJ1-2; no clear D. The CDR3 totals 13 residues. V was pared by 5 bases and J by 3 bases, with 10 bases between. DNA of the CDR3: TGTGCCAGCAGTCTGACCGCCGACTATGGCTACACCTTC. This sequence encodes CASSLTADYGYTF.

The chain joins TRBV3-1 to TRBJ2-7; 9 bases align to TRBD2. The germline V gene has CDR1 LGHDT and CDR2 YNNKEL (reference sequence). With V trimmed by 1 base and J by 5 bases, 18 bases remained unmatched. The CDR3 has 19 residues. The CDR3 bases are TGTGCCAGCAGCCAAGGCCAGCGGGGGGCGGCGGTTCGGCTCGACGAGCAGTACTTC. This encodes CASSQGQRGAAVRLDEQYF.

This clonotype was picked up many times. V and J are TRBV15 and TRBJ2-3; D gene uncertain. This CDR3 has 11 residues. Looked up from germline, CDR1 is LNHNV and CDR2 is YYDKDF (reference sequence). Trimming removed 1 base at V and 6 bases at J, with 2 bases between. CDR3: CATSRADTQYF. In DNA, the CDR3 is TGTGCCACCAGCAGAGCGGATACGCAGTATTTT.

The chain combines TRBV7-2 with TRBJ2-5; no definite D call. Germline-derived CDR1 and CDR2 are SGHTA and FQGNSA. CDR3 size: 16 residues. The V and J ends lost 1 base and 5 bases respectively, with 17 bases between them. The CDR3 protein is CASSLEGNPMQETQYF. The CDR3 nucleotides read TGTGCCAGCAGCTTAGAAGGCAATCCCATGCAGGAGACCCAGTACTTC.

This clonotype was seen more than once but under ten times. This CDR3 reads CASRQGAANTEAFF. CDR3 bases: TGTGCCAGCAGACAGGGGGCGGCGAACACTGAAGCTTTCTTT. This chain uses TRBV12-3 or TRBV12-4 with TRBJ1-1; 9 bases line up with TRBD1. CDR3 length equals 14 residues. The J segment lost 1 base and the V segment lost 6 bases, leaving 3 bases of the junction unmatched.

This chain joins TRBV9 and TRBJ2-1; D may correspond to TRBD1 or TRBD2 (5 bases each). This CDR3 has 15 amino acids. Germline lookup yields CDR1 SGDLS and CDR2 YYNGEE. The V gene lost 0 bases and the J gene lost 0 bases, with 7 bases spanning the gap. The CDR3 bases are TGTGCCAGCAGCGTAGCGGGGCACTCCTACAATGAGCAGTTCTTC. Amino acid sequence: CASSVAGHSYNEQFF.

A few counts support this clonotype. This chain joins TRBV7-4 and TRBJ1-3; D is undetermined. CDR1 SGHVT and CDR2 SQSDAQ come from the germline V gene. Between the trimmed V and J ends, which lost 5 bases and 0 bases, there was a span of 20 bases. The CDR3 length is 18 residues. The CDR3 reads CASSPGLEYILSGNTIYF. For the CDR3, the DNA is TGTGCCAGCAGCCCAGGATTGGAGTATATACTCTCTGGAAACACCATATATTTT.

The chain links TRBV29-1 to TRBJ2-5; possible D gene TRBD1, 7 bases. CDR3 length equals 13 residues. With 3 bases removed from V and 1 base from J, the gap between germline ends came to 9 bases. Germline V gene data show CDR1 as SQVTM and CDR2 as ANQGSEA. The CDR3 loop is CSVERDSQETQYF. CDR3 DNA sequence: TGCAGCGTTGAGCGGGACAGCCAAGAGACCCAGTACTTC.

The chain uses TRBV4-2 and TRBJ2-5; D remains ambiguous. The length of the CDR3 is 15 residues. V lost 1 base and J 13 bases, leaving 22 bases between the germline ends. Germline V gene data show CDR1 as LGHNA and CDR2 as YNFKEQ. DNA for the CDR3: TGTGCCAGCAGCCAAGTTGACGTCGGTCGGGCTAGACCGTACTTC. As protein: CASSQVDVGRARPYF.

The CDR3 DNA reads as TGTGCCAGCAGTTCCCAACAGAATATCCACTACGAGCAGTACTTC. The encoded protein is CASSSQQNIHYEQYF. The chain joins TRBV27 to TRBJ2-7; no clear D. The CDR3 consists of 15 residues. Trimming removed 4 bases at V and 3 bases at J, with 16 bases between. CDR1 is MNHEY, CDR2 SMNVEV, per germline (reference sequence).